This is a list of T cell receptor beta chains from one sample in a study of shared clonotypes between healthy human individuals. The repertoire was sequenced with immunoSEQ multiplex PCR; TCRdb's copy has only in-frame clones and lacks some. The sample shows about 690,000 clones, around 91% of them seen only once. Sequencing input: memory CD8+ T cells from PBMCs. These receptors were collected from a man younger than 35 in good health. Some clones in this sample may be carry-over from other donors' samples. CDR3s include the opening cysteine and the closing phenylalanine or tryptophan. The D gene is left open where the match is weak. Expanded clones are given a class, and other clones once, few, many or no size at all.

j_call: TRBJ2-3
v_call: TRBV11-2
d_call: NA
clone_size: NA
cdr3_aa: CASSFHQYEDTQYF
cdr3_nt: TGTGCCAGCAGCTTCCATCAGTATGAAGATACGCAGTATTTT

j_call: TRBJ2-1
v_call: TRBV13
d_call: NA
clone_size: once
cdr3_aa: CASSFDWAVGNEQFF
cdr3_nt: TGTGCCAGCAGCTTCGATTGGGCCGTCGGCAATGAGCAGTTCTTC

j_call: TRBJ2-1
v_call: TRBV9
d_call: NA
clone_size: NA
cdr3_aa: CASSLNGSPYNEQFF
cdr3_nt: TGTGCCAGCAGCTTAAACGGCAGTCCCTACAATGAGCAGTTCTTC

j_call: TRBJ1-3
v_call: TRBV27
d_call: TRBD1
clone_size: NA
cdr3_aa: CASSLGRGPGNTIYF
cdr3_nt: TGTGCCAGCAGTTTGGGCAGGGGGCCTGGAAACACCATATATTTT

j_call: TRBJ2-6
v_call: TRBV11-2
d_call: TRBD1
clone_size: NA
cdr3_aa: CASRPTGGAPGANVLTF
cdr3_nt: TGTGCCAGCAGGCCTACAGGGGGCGCGCCTGGGGCCAACGTCCTGACTTTC

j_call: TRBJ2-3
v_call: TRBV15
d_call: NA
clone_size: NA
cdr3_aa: CATSRDDYTSTDTQYF
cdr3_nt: TGTGCCACCAGCAGAGATGACTACACTAGCACAGATACGCAGTATTTT

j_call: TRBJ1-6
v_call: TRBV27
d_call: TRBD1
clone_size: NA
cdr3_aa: CASSPGQPNSPLHF
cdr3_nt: TGTGCCAGCAGTCCGGGACAGCCAAATTCACCCCTCCACTTT

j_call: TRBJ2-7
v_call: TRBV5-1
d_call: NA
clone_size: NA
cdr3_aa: CASSFPPGEQYF
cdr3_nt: TGCGCCAGCAGCTTCCCTCCGGGGGAGCAGTACTTC

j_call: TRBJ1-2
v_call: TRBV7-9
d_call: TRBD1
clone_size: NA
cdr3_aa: CASSSWDRDDGYTF
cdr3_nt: TGTGCCAGCAGCTCCTGGGACAGGGACGATGGCTACACCTTC

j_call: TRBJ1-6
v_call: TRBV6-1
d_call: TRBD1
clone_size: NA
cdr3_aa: CASSDKTGFYNSPLHF
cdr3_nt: TGTGCCAGCAGTGACAAGACAGGGTTCTATAATTCACCCCTCCACTTT

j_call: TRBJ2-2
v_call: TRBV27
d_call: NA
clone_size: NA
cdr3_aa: CASSGLHTGELFF
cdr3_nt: TGTGCCAGCAGCGGACTACACACCGGGGAGCTGTTTTTT

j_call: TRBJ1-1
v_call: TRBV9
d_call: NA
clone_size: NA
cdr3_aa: CASSETGENTEAFF
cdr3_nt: TGTGCCAGCAGCGAGACAGGTGAGAACACTGAAGCTTTCTTT

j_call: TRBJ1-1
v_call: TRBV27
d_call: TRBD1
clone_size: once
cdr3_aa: CASTNRGMNTEAFF
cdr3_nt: TGTGCCAGCACGAACAGGGGAATGAACACTGAAGCTTTCTTT

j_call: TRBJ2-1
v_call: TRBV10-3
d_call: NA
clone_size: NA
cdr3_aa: CAISGADEQFF
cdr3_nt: TGTGCCATCAGTGGAGCTGATGAGCAGTTCTTC

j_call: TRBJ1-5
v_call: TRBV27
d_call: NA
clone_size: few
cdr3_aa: CASRSGYQPQHF
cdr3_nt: TGTGCCAGCCGGTCAGGGTATCAGCCCCAGCATTTT

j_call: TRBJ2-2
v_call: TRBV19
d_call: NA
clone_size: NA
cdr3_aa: CASTLANTGELFF
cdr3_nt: TGTGCCAGTACCCTAGCGAACACCGGGGAGCTGTTTTTT

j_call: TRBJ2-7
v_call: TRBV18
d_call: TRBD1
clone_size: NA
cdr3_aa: CASSPLPGQGKFAYEQYF
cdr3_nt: TGTGCCAGCTCACCGCTCCCGGGACAGGGAAAATTTGCCTACGAGCAGTACTTC

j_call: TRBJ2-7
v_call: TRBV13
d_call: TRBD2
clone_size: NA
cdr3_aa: CASSTRTSFSEQYF
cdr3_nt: TGTGCCAGCAGCACCCGGACTAGTTTCAGCGAGCAGTACTTC